What follows describes a single TCR beta chain. Its target is unknown. This record belongs to a study of T cell repertoires in cytomegalovirus infection. Study-level information: Epitope selection comprised recently identified HLA-C-restricted CMV epitopes and well-studied HLA-B-restricted CMV epitopes.

Study-wide points: It was HLA-C-restricted CMV-specific TCR beta clonotypes that dominated the response ex vivo.

Trimming took off 8 bases at V and 6 bases at J, with 8 bases between the two ends. This CDR3 is 11 amino acids long. Germline V CDR1 and CDR2: SGHVS, FNYEAQ. TCRdb reprocessed the reads with MiXCR, giving one entry per CDR3 protein. The sample includes 450,000 to 600,000 distinct CDR3 sequences, 33% of them seen just once. Sequencing used cultured PBMCs, obtained from culture after CMV antigen stimulation. The chain employs TRBV7-6 and TRBJ1-3, with D unclear. The TCR originated in a human donor in good health (CMV status not recorded). Some clones in this sample may be carry-over from other donors' samples. The CDR3 loop reads CASPMENTIYF. The CDR3 DNA reads as TGTGCCAGCCCCATGGAAAACACCATATATTTT. Variable domain in full (rest from reference TRBV7-6 and TRBJ1-3): GAGVSQSPRYKVTKRGQDVALRCDPISGHVSLYWYRQALGQGPEFLTYFNYEAQQDKSGLPNDRFSAERPEGSISTLTIQRTEQRDSAMYRCASPMENTIYFGEGSWLTVV.